The 4 T cell receptor beta chains below all came from one sample that was sequenced in a study of monozygotic twins with inflammatory bowel disease. Reanalyzing the 5' RACE reads, TCRdb keeps one entry per CDR3 protein, without DNA. This sample contains about 160,000 distinct CDR3 sequences. Sequencing input: blood. Receptor source: a human donor with ulcerative colitis or Crohn's disease, or a healthy co-twin of an affected twin (not recorded which).

The chain joins TRBV5-5 to TRBJ1-4. The V gene's germline CDR1 is SGHKS and CDR2 YYEKEE (reference sequence). The CDR3 spans 17 residues. CDR3 protein: CASSLLDREPLDEELFF.

This chain connects TRBV20-1 to TRBJ2-3; TCRdb selects TRBD2, and the lack of DNA leaves this call unchecked. The length of the CDR3 is 16 residues. The V gene's germline CDR1 is DFQATT and CDR2 SNEGSKA (reference sequence). CDR3 loop: CSATPLAGGFTDTQYF.

The chain recombines TRBV3-1 with TRBJ2-7; TCRdb gives TRBD1 as the D gene, but with no DNA this cannot be confirmed. Germline V CDR1 and CDR2: LGHDT, YNNKEL (reference sequence). CDR3 length: 17 amino acids. CDR3 residues: CASSQEPPGQKPYEQYF.

This CDR3 reads CASGDGLNTEAFF. V usage is TRBV25-1 and J usage is TRBJ1-1; the TCRdb call, TRBD1, lacks DNA for checking. CDR3 length: 13 amino acids. Germline CDR1 and CDR2: MGHDK and SYGVNS.